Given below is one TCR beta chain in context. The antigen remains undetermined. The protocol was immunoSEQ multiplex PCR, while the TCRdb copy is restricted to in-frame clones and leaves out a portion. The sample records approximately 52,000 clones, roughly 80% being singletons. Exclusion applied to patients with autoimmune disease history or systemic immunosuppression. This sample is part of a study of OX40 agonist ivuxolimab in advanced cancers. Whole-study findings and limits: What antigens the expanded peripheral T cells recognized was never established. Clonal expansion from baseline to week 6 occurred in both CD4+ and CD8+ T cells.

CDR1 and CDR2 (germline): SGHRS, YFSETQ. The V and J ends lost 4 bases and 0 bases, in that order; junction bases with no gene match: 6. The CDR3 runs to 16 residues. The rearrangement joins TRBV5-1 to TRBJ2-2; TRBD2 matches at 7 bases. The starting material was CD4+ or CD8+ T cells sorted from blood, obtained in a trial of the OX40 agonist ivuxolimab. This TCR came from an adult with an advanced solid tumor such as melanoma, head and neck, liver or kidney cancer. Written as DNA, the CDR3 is TGCGCCAGCAGCCCGTTAGCGGGTTCGAACACCGGGGAGCTGTTTTTT. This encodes CASSPLAGSNTGELFF.